This TCR beta chain originates from a study of response to subunit inactivated influenza vaccine. Germline lookup yields CDR1 GTSNPN and CDR2 SVGIG (reference sequence). This CDR3 is built from 13 residues. Trimming took 2 bases from V and 0 from J, leaving 7 bases between them. In TCRdb, the RT-PCR reads were re-called with MiXCR into one record per CDR3 protein. Of around 580,000 distinct CDR3 sequences in the sample, roughly 10% are singletons; the top ten hold around 9.6%. Sample: PBMCs from blood, taken on the day of vaccination. This clonotype originated in a man aged 50-59 years who received an inactivated influenza vaccine. This chain connects TRBV30 to TRBJ1-1; the D is unclear. In DNA, the CDR3 is TGTGCCTGGAGTAACAATATGAACACTGAAGCTTTCTTT. Translated: CAWSNNMNTEAFF.